A selection of T cell receptor beta chains follows, all from one sample in a study of shared clonotypes between healthy human individuals. Sequencing used immunoSEQ multiplex PCR; TCRdb keeps in-frame clones, though not all of them. The data show some 1 million clones, about 70% seen once. The sequencing sample was made of memory CD4+ T cells sorted from blood. These receptor sequences come from a man in his late teens or twenties in good health. Both conserved end residues are part of each CDR3. The order of the fields is V gene, D gene, J gene, clone size, CDR3 DNA, CDR3 protein. A D gene is named only where the DNA matches it firmly. For some rows the clone size is stated as once, few or many, or as a class when expanded; others skip it.

V: TRBV10-3
D: NA
J: TRBJ2-3
size: NA
DNA: TGTGCCATCAGTGTCAGGGATACGCAGTATTTT
CDR3: CAISVRDTQYF

V: TRBV6-1
D: NA
J: TRBJ2-7
size: NA
DNA: TGTGCCAGCAGTGAAGAGGGGACAAGCTCCTACGAGCAGTACTTC
CDR3: CASSEEGTSSYEQYF

V: TRBV4-1
D: TRBD2
J: TRBJ2-3
size: NA
DNA: TGCGCCAGCACCGTCACTAGCGGGGGGGCGACAGATACGCAGTATTTT
CDR3: CASTVTSGGATDTQYF

V: TRBV27
D: NA
J: TRBJ1-6
size: NA
DNA: TGTGCCAGCAGTTTAGGCGGGGCGGGTAATTCACCCCTCCACTTT
CDR3: CASSLGGAGNSPLHF

V: TRBV6-6
D: NA
J: TRBJ2-2
size: NA
DNA: TGTGCCAGCAGTGCGGACTTTAGGACCGGGGAGCTGTTTTTT
CDR3: CASSADFRTGELFF

V: TRBV5-4
D: NA
J: TRBJ2-5
size: NA
DNA: TGTGCCAGCAGCCGGGACATTGGGGAGACCCAGTACTTC
CDR3: CASSRDIGETQYF

V: TRBV7-9
D: NA
J: TRBJ1-1
size: NA
DNA: TGTGCCAGCAGCCAAACGCAGGGTGGTGAAGCTTTCTTT
CDR3: CASSQTQGGEAFF

V: TRBV6-5
D: TRBD1
J: TRBJ2-5
size: NA
DNA: TGTGCCAGCAGTAGGGGGCAACAAGAGACCCAGTACTTC
CDR3: CASSRGQQETQYF

V: TRBV7-9
D: TRBD2
J: TRBJ2-7
size: NA
DNA: TGTGCCAGCAGCCCAAGGCCTGGACTAGCGGGAGGCAGCTACGAGCAGTACTTC
CDR3: CASSPRPGLAGGSYEQYF

V: TRBV6-6
D: NA
J: TRBJ2-1
size: NA
DNA: TGTGCCAGCACGGATAGGCTGAGCTCCTACAATGAGCAGTTCTTC
CDR3: CASTDRLSSYNEQFF

V: TRBV21-1
D: NA
J: TRBJ1-2
size: NA
DNA: TGTGCCAGCAAGCCCCGGACAGTTATCCAGCCGTACACCTTC
CDR3: CASKPRTVIQPYTF

V: TRBV5-1
D: NA
J: TRBJ1-6
size: NA
DNA: TGCGCCAGCACCCCAAGGGGTCCTCTTAATAATTCACCCCTCCACTTT
CDR3: CASTPRGPLNNSPLHF

V: TRBV6-1
D: NA
J: TRBJ1-1
size: NA
DNA: TGTGCCAGCAGCGCTCAGGGGACTGAAGCTTTCTTT
CDR3: CASSAQGTEAFF

V: TRBV6-6
D: TRBD1
J: TRBJ1-3
size: few
DNA: TGTGCCAGCAGTGCCCGGGACAGCTCTGGAAACACCATATATTTT
CDR3: CASSARDSSGNTIYF

V: TRBV2
D: NA
J: TRBJ2-7
size: NA
DNA: TGTGCCAGCAGTGAAAGTTTCTATTTGGGACCCAGGAGGGGCTCCTACGAGCAGTACTTC
CDR3: CASSESFYLGPRRGSYEQYF

V: TRBV27
D: NA
J: TRBJ2-5
size: NA
DNA: TGTGCCAGCAGCCGTCGGACTCAGGGGGGACAAGAGACCCAGTACTTC
CDR3: CASSRRTQGGQETQYF

V: TRBV7-2
D: NA
J: TRBJ1-2
size: NA
DNA: TGTGCCAGCAGCCAGACCCGAGGACAGCGCTACACCTTC
CDR3: CASSQTRGQRYTF

V: TRBV2
D: TRBD1
J: TRBJ2-5
size: NA
DNA: TGTGCCAGCAGGATGTCACAGGGGAACGCGGAGACCCAGTACTTC
CDR3: CASRMSQGNAETQYF

V: TRBV10-3
D: NA
J: TRBJ1-6
size: NA
DNA: TGTGCCATCAGGGGGGGGGCTGATTCACCCCTCCACTTT
CDR3: CAIRGGADSPLHF

V: TRBV5-4
D: TRBD2
J: TRBJ2-1
size: few
DNA: TGTGCCAGCAGCTTGGAGAGCGGGAGTTATAGTGAGCAGTTCTTC
CDR3: CASSLESGSYSEQFF

V: TRBV2
D: NA
J: TRBJ1-2
size: NA
DNA: TGTGCCAGCAGTGAAGCGAGGGCTCCTCGGGGCTACACCTTC
CDR3: CASSEARAPRGYTF

V: TRBV2
D: NA
J: TRBJ1-1
size: NA
DNA: TGTGCCAGCAGTGAAGAGTCGACGACAGTGAACACTGAAGCTTTCTTT
CDR3: CASSEESTTVNTEAFF

V: TRBV7-2
D: NA
J: TRBJ2-1
size: NA
DNA: TGTGCCAGCCGTCAGGGACATTACAATGAGCAGTTCTTC
CDR3: CASRQGHYNEQFF

V: TRBV7-2
D: TRBD2
J: TRBJ2-1
size: NA
DNA: TGTGCCAGCAGCTTAGCGGGACTAGCGGGAGTCAATGAGCAGTTCTTC
CDR3: CASSLAGLAGVNEQFF

V: TRBV18
D: NA
J: TRBJ1-5
size: NA
DNA: TGTGCCAGCTCACCACTTCGGGAGAGTCAGCCCCAGCATTTT
CDR3: CASSPLRESQPQHF

V: TRBV5-1
D: NA
J: TRBJ2-7
size: many
DNA: TGCGCCAGCAGCTTGGGATACCAGGGATACGAGCAGTACTTC
CDR3: CASSLGYQGYEQYF

V: TRBV11-1
D: NA
J: TRBJ2-5
size: NA
DNA: TGTGCCAGCAGCTTAGAACGAGAGACCCAGTACTTC
CDR3: CASSLERETQYF

V: TRBV4-2
D: NA
J: TRBJ1-1
size: NA
DNA: TGTGCCAGCAGCCAAGACCCGGCAGGGGTGAACACTGAAGCTTTCTTT
CDR3: CASSQDPAGVNTEAFF

V: TRBV7-9
D: NA
J: TRBJ2-3
size: once
DNA: TGTGCCAGCAGCCGGGACTTAGGGGCAGATACGCAGTATTTT
CDR3: CASSRDLGADTQYF

V: TRBV30
D: NA
J: TRBJ1-3
size: NA
DNA: TGTGCCTGGAGTGTCGGGCAGACGTTCGCTGGAAACACCATATATTTT
CDR3: CAWSVGQTFAGNTIYF

V: TRBV25-1
D: NA
J: TRBJ2-3
size: once
DNA: TGTGCCAGCAGTGAATCCGGAGCTACAGATACGCAGTATTTT
CDR3: CASSESGATDTQYF

V: TRBV5-4
D: NA
J: TRBJ2-3
size: NA
DNA: TGTGCCAGCAGCTTGGCCGGGCCCCCTAGCACAGATACGCAGTATTTT
CDR3: CASSLAGPPSTDTQYF

V: TRBV9
D: TRBD2
J: TRBJ2-1
size: NA
DNA: TGTGCCAGCAGCGTAGGGGTAGCGGGGGGTTACAATGAGCAGTTCTTC
CDR3: CASSVGVAGGYNEQFF

V: TRBV23-1
D: NA
J: TRBJ1-1
size: NA
DNA: TGCGCCAGCAGTCAACGTTGGACTGAAGCTTTCTTT
CDR3: CASSQRWTEAFF

V: TRBV28
D: TRBD1
J: TRBJ2-7
size: NA
DNA: TGTGCCAGCAGCCCGAGGGGGACAGGGGGGTACGAGCAGTACTTC
CDR3: CASSPRGTGGYEQYF

V: TRBV28
D: TRBD1
J: TRBJ2-1
size: NA
DNA: TGTGCCAGCAGTCGGAGCCAAACAGGGGTGCAGTTCTTC
CDR3: CASSRSQTGVQFF

V: TRBV6-5
D: TRBD1
J: TRBJ2-5
size: few
DNA: TGTGCCAGCAGTTACCTGGGACAGGAAGAGACCCAGTACTTC
CDR3: CASSYLGQEETQYF

V: TRBV28
D: TRBD1
J: TRBJ2-7
size: NA
DNA: TGTGCCAGCAGCCCCCTGGGACAGGGGCCCTACGAGCAGTACTTC
CDR3: CASSPLGQGPYEQYF

V: TRBV6-1
D: NA
J: TRBJ2-3
size: NA
DNA: TGTGCCAGCAGTGTTTCTACCCATAGCACAGATACGCAGTATTTT
CDR3: CASSVSTHSTDTQYF

V: TRBV7-8
D: TRBD2
J: TRBJ2-1
size: NA
DNA: TGTGCCAGCAGCTTAGGACGGACTAGGTCCTACAATGAGCAGTTCTTC
CDR3: CASSLGRTRSYNEQFF

V: TRBV6-5
D: NA
J: TRBJ2-5
size: NA
DNA: TGTGCCAGCAGCCCGTCCCCCAACCTTCAAGAGACCCAGTACTTC
CDR3: CASSPSPNLQETQYF

V: TRBV5-6
D: NA
J: TRBJ2-5
size: few
DNA: TGTGCCAGCAGCCCCGTGCTCGGCGCGGCGGGGGAGACCCAGTACTTC
CDR3: CASSPVLGAAGETQYF